This T cell receptor beta chain was sequenced for a study of vaccination and CD4 T cells after COVID-19. Findings of the study overall: When vaccine-specific clones from convalescent patients were examined, 304 of 307 were spike mono-reactive.

Concerning this clonotype: The antigen remains undetermined.

With the Oncomine TCR Beta short-read assay, DNA from cultured CD4+ T cells was sequenced. A single record per CDR3 protein comes from TCRdb applying MiXCR to the PCR reads. The table includes about 13,000 distinct CDR3 sequences, 25% to 30% detected once. Treatment defined: roughly nine-day PBMC culture with coronavirus spike peptide pools or control peptides (ViraFEST assay). CDR3 length equals 14 residues. V lost 3 bases, J lost 4 bases, and 5 bases stayed unmatched. This chain links TRBV12-3 or TRBV12-4 with TRBJ1-1, with TRBD1 identical over 7 bases. The input for sequencing was CD4+ T cells from blood, cultured in vitro, taken before SARS-CoV-2 vaccination. The sequence came from a human donor who received a COVID-19 vaccine. CDR3 sequence reads: CASSLSGQRTEAFF. Written as DNA, the CDR3 is TGTGCCAGCAGTTTGTCGGGACAGCGCACTGAAGCTTTCTTT.